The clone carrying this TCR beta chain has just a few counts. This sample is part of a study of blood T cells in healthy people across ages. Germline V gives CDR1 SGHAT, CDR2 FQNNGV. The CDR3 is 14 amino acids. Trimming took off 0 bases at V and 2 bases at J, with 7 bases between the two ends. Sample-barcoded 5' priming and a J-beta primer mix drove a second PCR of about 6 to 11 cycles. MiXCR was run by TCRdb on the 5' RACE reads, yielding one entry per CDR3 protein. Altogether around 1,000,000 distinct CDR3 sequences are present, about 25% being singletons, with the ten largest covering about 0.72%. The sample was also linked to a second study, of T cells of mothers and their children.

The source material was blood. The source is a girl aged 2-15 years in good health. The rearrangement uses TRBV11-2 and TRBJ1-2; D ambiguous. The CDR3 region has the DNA TGTGCCAGCAGCTTAGACGCAGGCAACTATGGCTACACCTTC. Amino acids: CASSLDAGNYGYTF.